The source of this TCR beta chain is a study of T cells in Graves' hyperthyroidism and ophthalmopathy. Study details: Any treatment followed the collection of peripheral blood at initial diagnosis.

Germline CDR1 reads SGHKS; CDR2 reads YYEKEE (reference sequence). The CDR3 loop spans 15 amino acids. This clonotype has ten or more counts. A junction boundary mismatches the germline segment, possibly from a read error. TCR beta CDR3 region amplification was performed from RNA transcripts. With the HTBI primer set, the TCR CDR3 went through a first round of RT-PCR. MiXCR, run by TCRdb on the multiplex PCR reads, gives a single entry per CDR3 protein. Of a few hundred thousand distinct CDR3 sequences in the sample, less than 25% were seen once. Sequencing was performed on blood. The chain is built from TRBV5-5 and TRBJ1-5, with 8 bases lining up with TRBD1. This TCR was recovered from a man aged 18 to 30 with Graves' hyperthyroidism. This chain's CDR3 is CASSRTDRGNQPQHF. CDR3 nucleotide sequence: TGTGCCAGCAGCCGTACTGACAGGGGCAACCAGCCCCAGCATTTT.